Given below is one TCR beta chain in context. These data are taken from a study of neurological immune-mediated disorders. Regarding time point: longitudinal time-point 2. The unsorted libraries were made from 2 million PBMCs kept at -80 C. The CDR3 has 14 amino acids. Deletions cut 6 bases from V and 0 bases from J, with 9 bases between. Looked up from germline, CDR1 is SGHRS and CDR2 is YFSETQ. TCRdb re-called the 5' RACE reads through MiXCR, storing one row per CDR3 protein. Among 100,000 or so distinct CDR3 sequences listed, 13% were seen once. The chain links TRBV5-1 to TRBJ2-2; D may be TRBD1 (5 bases). Input material: PBMCs. The sequence derives from a female donor with HTLV-1-associated myelopathy (HAM/TSP). CDR3 sequence reads: CASKAQANTGELFF. In DNA form, the CDR3 reads TGCGCCAGCAAGGCACAGGCGAACACCGGGGAGCTGTTTTTT.